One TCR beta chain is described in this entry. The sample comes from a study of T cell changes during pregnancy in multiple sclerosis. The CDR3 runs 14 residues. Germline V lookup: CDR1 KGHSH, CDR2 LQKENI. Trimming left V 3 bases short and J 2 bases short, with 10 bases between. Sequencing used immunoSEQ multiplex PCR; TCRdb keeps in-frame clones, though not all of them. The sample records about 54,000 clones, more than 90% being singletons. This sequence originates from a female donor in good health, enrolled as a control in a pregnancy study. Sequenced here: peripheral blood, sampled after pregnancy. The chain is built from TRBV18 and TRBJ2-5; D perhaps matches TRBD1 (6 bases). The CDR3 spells CASSPGTGQETQYF. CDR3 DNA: TGTGCCAGCTCACCGGGAACAGGGCAAGAGACCCAGTACTTC.